This paragraph covers one T cell receptor (beta chain) sequence. As yet, its antigen is unknown. The CDR3 covers 12 residues. Germline lookup yields CDR1 DFQATT and CDR2 SNEGSKA (reference sequence). V was clipped by 8 bases and J by 4 bases, with 14 bases between them. The sample comes from a study of tumor-infiltrating lymphocytes in glioblastoma multiforme. Study-level points and caveats: RNA-based TCR sequencing may distort clone frequencies, since cells carry unequal TCR transcript numbers.

Three nested ARM-PCR rounds with V-beta and C-beta primers built TCRB libraries. TCRdb reprocessed the multiplex PCR reads via MiXCR and lists one record per CDR3 protein. This repertoire shows 15,000 to 20,000 distinct CDR3 sequences, 60% to 80% found once; its top ten account for approximately 18%. The specimen sequenced was peripheral blood. The clonotype was recovered from a male donor with glioblastoma. The gene calls are TRBV20-1 and TRBJ1-1; possible D gene TRBD1, 5 bases. The CDR3 region has the DNA TGCAGTTCCGGGGCAGGGATCACTGAAGCTTTCTTT. Protein product: CSSGAGITEAFF.